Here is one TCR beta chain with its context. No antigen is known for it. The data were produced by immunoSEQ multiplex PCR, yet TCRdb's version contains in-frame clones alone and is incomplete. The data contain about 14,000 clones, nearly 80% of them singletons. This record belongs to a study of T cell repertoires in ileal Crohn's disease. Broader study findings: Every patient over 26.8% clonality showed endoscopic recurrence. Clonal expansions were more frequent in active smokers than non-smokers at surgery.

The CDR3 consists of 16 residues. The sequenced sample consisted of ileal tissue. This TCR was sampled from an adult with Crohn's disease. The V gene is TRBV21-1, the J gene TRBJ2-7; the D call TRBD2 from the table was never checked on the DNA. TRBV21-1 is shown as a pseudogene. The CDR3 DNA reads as TGTGCCAGCAGCAAAACTAAAACTAGCGGCACCTACGAGCAGTACTTC. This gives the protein CASSKTKTSGTYEQYF.